The rows below give T cell receptor beta chains drawn from one sample of a study of T cell repertoires in cytomegalovirus infection. TCRdb reprocessed the reads with MiXCR, giving one entry per CDR3 protein. The sample shows approximately 70,000 distinct CDR3 sequences, 20% of them seen only once. Their antigens are not known. Specimen: CD8+ T cells from cultured PBMCs, collected from culture after CMV antigen stimulation. These TCRs come from a human donor in good health (CMV status not recorded). Some clones in this sample may be carry-over from other donors' samples. The CDR3 runs from the conserved cysteine through the conserved F or W. The D gene is left open where the match is weak. Only part of the rows carry a size: once, few, many, or a class if the clone is expanded.

>.|TRBJ1-2|TRBV7-3|few
CASSRGVADKNYGYTF
TGTGCCAGCAGCCGAGGGGTAGCGGACAAGAACTATGGCTACACCTTC
>.|TRBJ1-1|TRBV9|.
CASSPPGSEALSAFF
TGTGCCAGCAGCCCCCCGGGGTCCGAGGCCTTGAGTGCTTTCTTT
>TRBD1|TRBJ1-1|TRBV4-3|many
CASSQVVGDRGPDTEAFF
TGCGCCAGCAGCCAAGTAGTAGGGGACAGGGGGCCCGACACTGAAGCTTTCTTT
>TRBD1|TRBJ1-4|TRBV2|.
CASRRDSNEKLFF
TGTGCCAGCCGCCGGGACAGTAATGAAAAACTGTTTTTT
>.|TRBJ1-5|TRBV4-1|.
CASSPAPGDNQPQHF
TGCGCCAGCAGCCCCGCCCCCGGGGATAATCAGCCCCAGCATTTT
>TRBD1|TRBJ2-1|TRBV7-2|few
CASSLLWTGIYNEQFF
TGTGCCAGCAGCTTACTATGGACAGGGATTTACAATGAGCAGTTCTTC
>.|TRBJ2-5|TRBV7-8|.
CASSSWTGSQETQYF
TGTGCCAGCAGCTCCTGGACCGGATCCCAAGAGACCCAGTACTTC
>TRBD2|TRBJ2-1|TRBV7-2|few
CASSRGTSGLGQFF
TGTGCCAGCAGTCGAGGGACTAGCGGGCTGGGGCAGTTCTTC
>.|TRBJ2-4|TRBV28|few
CASSLKYGKNIQYF
TGTGCCAGCAGTTTAAAGTACGGCAAAAACATTCAGTACTTC
>TRBD1|TRBJ1-5|TRBV12-3/TRBV12-4|.
CASSFRDREGQPQHF
TGTGCCAGCAGTTTCCGGGACAGGGAGGGTCAGCCCCAGCATTTT
>.|TRBJ1-5|TRBV7-2|few
CASTLTQGSNQPQHF
TGTGCCAGCACCCTCACCCAGGGAAGCAATCAGCCCCAGCATTTT
>.|TRBJ1-5|TRBV10-3|few
CASRLNRDSNQPQHF
TGTGCCAGCCGCCTAAACAGGGATAGCAATCAGCCCCAGCATTTT
>.|TRBJ1-3|TRBV7-2|.
CASSFGSYDSGNTIYF
TGTGCCAGCAGCTTTGGGAGTTATGACTCTGGAAACACCATATATTTT
>TRBD2|TRBJ2-7|TRBV7-3|few
CASSLEASGTYEQYF
TGTGCCAGCAGCCTAGAGGCTAGCGGTACCTACGAGCAGTACTTC
>.|TRBJ2-2|TRBV7-9|few
CASSLIQGPTNTGELFF
TGTGCCAGCAGCTTAATTCAGGGTCCTACGAACACCGGGGAGCTGTTTTTT
>TRBD2|TRBJ2-1|TRBV7-9|few
CASSFISGRAYNEQFF
TGTGCCAGCAGCTTTATTAGCGGGCGGGCCTACAATGAGCAGTTCTTC
>.|TRBJ1-6|TRBV9|.
CASSPGDSTAYNSPLHF
TGTGCCAGCAGCCCCGGGGATTCGACAGCCTATAATTCACCCCTCCACTTT
>.|TRBJ2-5|TRBV27|.
CASSPGSGHTQETQYF
TGTGCCAGCAGTCCGGGTAGCGGCCACACCCAAGAGACCCAGTACTTC
>.|TRBJ2-5|TRBV27|few
CASSLEPWAPETQYF
TGTGCCAGCAGTTTGGAGCCCTGGGCTCCAGAGACCCAGTACTTC
>TRBD1|TRBJ2-1|TRBV29-1|.
CSVLRGFSNEQFF
TGCAGCGTTCTCAGGGGGTTCAGCAATGAGCAGTTCTTC
>.|TRBJ2-5|TRBV7-6|.
CACRTQGETQYF
TGTGCCTGCAGGACCCAGGGGGAGACCCAGTACTTC
>.|TRBJ1-1|TRBV7-9|.
CASSLGGWAENTEAFF
TGTGCCAGCAGCTTAGGAGGTTGGGCTGAAAACACTGAAGCTTTCTTT
>TRBD1|TRBJ1-6|TRBV7-2|.
CASSLSYRGGNSPLHF
TGTGCCAGCAGCTTATCTTACAGGGGGGGGAATTCACCCCTCCACTTT
>TRBD1|TRBJ2-7|TRBV7-9|few
CASSFLQGAGYEQYF
TGTGCCAGCAGCTTCCTACAGGGGGCTGGCTACGAGCAGTACTTC
>TRBD1|TRBJ2-3|TRBV7-9|.
CASSYGQGYTDTQYF
TGTGCCAGCAGCTACGGACAGGGGTACACAGATACGCAGTATTTT
>.|TRBJ2-7|TRBV27|.
CASIDGYEQYF
TGTGCCAGCATTGACGGTTACGAGCAGTACTTC
>.|TRBJ1-2|TRBV20-1|few
CSASKQGFGYTF
TGCAGTGCTAGTAAACAGGGCTTTGGCTACACCTTC
>.|TRBJ1-1|TRBV7-6|.
CASSLGRVREAEAFF
TGTGCCAGCAGCTTAGGTCGGGTCCGGGAGGCTGAAGCTTTCTTT
>TRBD2|TRBJ2-7|TRBV20-1|.
CSALTSGDYYEQYF
TGCAGTGCTTTAACTAGCGGGGATTACTACGAGCAGTACTTC
>.|TRBJ2-5|TRBV7-8|.
CASSLGGFQETQYF
TGTGCCAGCAGCTTAGGAGGGTTCCAAGAGACCCAGTACTTC
>.|TRBJ2-1|TRBV7-8|.
CASSLGVRPWFF
TGTGCCAGCAGCTTAGGAGTCCGGCCGTGGTTCTTC
>.|TRBJ2-3|TRBV7-2|.
CASSLDGAGQSSTDTQYF
TGTGCCAGCAGCTTAGACGGTGCGGGGCAGAGTAGCACAGATACGCAGTATTTT
>TRBD2|TRBJ2-1|TRBV27|.
CASSRTETKAGGLDEQFF
TGTGCCAGCAGCCGCACCGAAACAAAAGCGGGGGGGCTCGATGAGCAGTTCTTC
>.|TRBJ1-1|TRBV6-2/TRBV6-3|.
CASSYRRIPNTEAFF
TGTGCCAGCAGTTACAGACGGATCCCGAACACTGAAGCTTTCTTT
>.|TRBJ2-7|TRBV6-1|.
CASKRIVKSYEQYF
TGTGCCAGCAAGAGGATAGTAAAGTCGTACGAGCAGTACTTC
>.|TRBJ2-3|TRBV28|.
CASIPVGEGTTDTQYF
TGTGCCAGCATCCCAGTGGGTGAGGGTACCACAGATACGCAGTATTTT
>TRBD1|TRBJ2-7|TRBV7-9|.
CASSPASGQGGYEQYF
TGTGCCAGCAGCCCAGCTTCCGGACAGGGTGGGTACGAGCAGTACTTC